These 6 T cell receptor beta chains were sequenced from one sample in a study of blood T cell repertoires in COVID-19. Libraries were prepared by immunoSEQ multiplex PCR; TCRdb keeps only in-frame clonotypes and omits some of them. The sample consists of about 270,000 clones, 86% of them appearing once. Sequencing input: peripheral blood. These receptors all stem from a young woman with COVID-19, enrolled during active disease.

This clone was seen just once. The J gene is TRBJ2-1, the V gene TRBV6-6, with D hard to call. Germline V gene sequence: CDR1 MNHNY, CDR2 SVGAGI (reference sequence). This CDR3 has 12 amino acids. The V end was cut by 5 bases, the J end by 8 bases, with 10 bases between. CDR3 sequence reads: CASSPRSDEQFF. The CDR3 nucleotides read TGTGCCAGCAGTCCCCGGTCCGATGAGCAGTTCTTC.

The chain recombines TRBV5-6 with TRBJ1-1, with D tentatively TRBD1 (5 bases). V was trimmed by 4 bases and J by 4 bases, leaving 14 bases between them. Germline CDR1 reads SGHDT; CDR2 reads YYEEEE. The CDR3 consists of 14 residues. The CDR3 DNA is TGTGCCAGCAGCGCCAAGGGGTGGGGCACTGAAGCTTTCTTT. Protein product: CASSAKGWGTEAFF.

The chain couples TRBV6-5 to TRBJ1-2; D call uncertain. Germline CDR1 MNHEY, CDR2 SVGAGI. Between the trimmed V and J ends, which lost 11 bases and 6 bases, there was a span of 19 bases. The CDR3 covers 13 residues. The CDR3, as DNA: TGTGCCGGTTCTAGATACACCTCCAATGGCTACACCTTC. Translation: CAGSRYTSNGYTF.

This sequence joins TRBV7-2 and TRBJ2-1; TRBD2 matches at 8 bases. Trimming cost V 2 bases and J 4 bases; bases outside gene matches: 4. The CDR3 consists of 15 residues. The germline V gene encodes CDR1 SGHTA and CDR2 FQGNSA. The CDR3 spells CASSLSGGPYNEQFF. Written as DNA, the CDR3 is TGTGCCAGCAGCTTAAGCGGGGGCCCATACAATGAGCAGTTCTTC.

With regard to this clone: One end of the junction fails to match germline, which may point to a read error. This chain joins TRBV11-2 and TRBJ2-1; D is perhaps TRBD2 (6 bases). Germline CDR1 and CDR2: SGHAT and FQNNGV. The CDR3 is 13 residues long. CDR3 coding DNA: TGTGCCAGCAGCTTTGGGGGACTTTTCCGCTGGGTCTTC. This translates into CASSFGGLFRWVF.

The rearrangement links TRBV5-4 to TRBJ2-1, with 10 nucleotides matching TRBD2. Germline-derived CDR1 and CDR2 are SGHNT and YYREEE (reference sequence). The junction had 11 bases not matched to a gene; V was cut back by 4 bases and J by 7 bases. CDR3 length equals 16 residues. The CDR3 DNA reads as TGTGCCAGCAGCCCGCCTGAAGCGGGGGGGCATAATGAGCAGTTCTTC. This codes for CASSPPEAGGHNEQFF. Complete variable domain (other parts from reference TRBV5-4 and TRBJ2-1): ETGVTQSPTHLIKTRGQQVTLRCSSQSGHNTVSWYQQALGQGPQFIFQYYREEENGRGNFPPRFSGLQFPNYSSELNVNALELDDSALYLCASSPPEAGGHNEQFFGPGTRLTVL.